This entry concerns a single T cell receptor beta chain. This entry is derived from a study of blood T cell repertoires in COVID-19. This CDR3 region has 13 residues. The V end lost 5 bases, the J end lost 6 bases, and 11 bases lay between the germline ends. Germline V CDR1 and CDR2: SEHNR, FQNEAQ (reference sequence). Using immunoSEQ multiplex PCR, the repertoire was profiled, and TCRdb retains in-frame clones only, with some absent. Here the sample spans 250,000 to 350,000 clones, about 85% being singletons. Sequenced sample: peripheral blood. This receptor was taken from a human donor with COVID-19, enrolled during active disease. The donor label of this sample is uncertain. This chain joins TRBV7-9 and TRBJ1-5, with D possibly being TRBD1 (5 bases). CDR3 sequence reads: CASSPTGVQPQHF. In DNA form, the CDR3 reads TGTGCCAGCAGCCCGACGGGGGTTCAGCCCCAGCATTTT.